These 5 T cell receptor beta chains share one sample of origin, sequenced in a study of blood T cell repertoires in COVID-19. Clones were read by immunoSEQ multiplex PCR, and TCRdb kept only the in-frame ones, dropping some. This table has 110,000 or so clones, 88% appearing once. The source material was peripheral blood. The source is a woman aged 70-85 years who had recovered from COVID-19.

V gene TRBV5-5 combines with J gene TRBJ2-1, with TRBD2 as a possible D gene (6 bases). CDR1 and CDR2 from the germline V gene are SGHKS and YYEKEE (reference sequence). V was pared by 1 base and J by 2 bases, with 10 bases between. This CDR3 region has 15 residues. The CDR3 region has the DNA TGTGCCAGCAGCTTGTGGGGGGAGACCTACAATGAGCAGTTCTTC. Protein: CASSLWGETYNEQFF.

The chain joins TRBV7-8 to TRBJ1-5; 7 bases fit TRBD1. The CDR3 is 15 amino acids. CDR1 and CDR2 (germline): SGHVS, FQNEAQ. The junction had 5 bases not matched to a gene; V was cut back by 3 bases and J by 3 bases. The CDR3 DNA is TGTGCCAGCAGCTTGAACAGGGGTCACAATCAGCCCCAGCATTTT. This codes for CASSLNRGHNQPQHF.

The CDR3 loop is CASSLRRLAVSYEQYF. The CDR3 DNA sequence: TGTGCCAGCAGCCTTCGGCGACTAGCGGTCTCCTACGAGCAGTACTTC. The chain uses TRBV11-2 and TRBJ2-7; 9 bases are a match to TRBD2. CDR1 and CDR2 (germline): SGHAT, FQNNGV. The CDR3 loop spans 16 amino acids. V trimming: 5 bases; J trimming: 0 bases; junction bases outside the gene matches: 8.

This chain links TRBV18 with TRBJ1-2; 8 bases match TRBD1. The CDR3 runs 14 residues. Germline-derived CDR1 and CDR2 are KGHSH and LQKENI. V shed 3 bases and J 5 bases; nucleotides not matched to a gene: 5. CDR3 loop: CASSPQGTGYGYTF. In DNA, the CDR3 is TGTGCCAGCTCACCTCAAGGGACAGGATATGGCTACACCTTC.

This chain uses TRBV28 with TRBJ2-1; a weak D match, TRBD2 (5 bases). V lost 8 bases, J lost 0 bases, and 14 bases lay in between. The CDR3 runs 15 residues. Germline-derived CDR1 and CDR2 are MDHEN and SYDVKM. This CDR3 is CASGPPGSSYNEQFF. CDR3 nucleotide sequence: TGTGCCAGCGGGCCCCCTGGGAGCTCCTACAATGAGCAGTTCTTC.